These 18 T cell receptor beta chains originate from one sample sequenced in a study of cytomegalovirus exposure and HLA in healthy donors. The study ran its PCR with 60 Vbeta and 13 Jbeta primers. Measured with immunoSEQ multiplex PCR; TCRdb has only the in-frame clones, and not every one. The sample comprises more than 80,000 clones, about two thirds of which are singletons, and around 2.5% rests with the top ten. Sequencing was performed on PBMCs. The receptors originated from a human donor in good health.

The chain employs TRBV11-2 and TRBJ2-1, with 8 bases fitting TRBD1. This CDR3 spans 14 amino acids. The V segment lost 3 bases and the J segment 9 bases; nucleotides outside the gene matches: 7. CDR1 is SGHAT, CDR2 FQNNGV, per germline. The CDR3: CASSFARTGFEQFF. Written as DNA, the CDR3 is TGTGCCAGCAGCTTCGCGAGGACAGGGTTTGAGCAGTTCTTC.

The genes are TRBV4-2 and TRBJ2-3, with TRBD2 identical over 13 bases. Germline CDR1 LGHNA, CDR2 YNFKEQ. The CDR3 is 19 residues long. After removal of 2 bases from V and 0 bases from J, the junction contained 8 bases not matched to a gene. CDR3 nucleotides: TGTGCCAGCAGCCAAACGACTAGCGGGGGGAACCCTAGCACAGATACGCAGTATTTT. Its protein is CASSQTTSGGNPSTDTQYF.

This clone was recorded a few times. V and J are TRBV13 and TRBJ1-2, with no clear D. Germline V gene sequence: CDR1 PRHDT, CDR2 FYEKMQ (reference sequence). The CDR3 spans 16 residues. Deletions cut 4 bases from V and 1 base from J, with 16 bases between. CDR3 DNA: TGTGCCAGCAGCTCCCCCTTGGAGGCGTATAACTATGGCTACACCTTC. Residues: CASSSPLEAYNYGYTF.

As concerns this clone: An end of the junction differs from the germline gene, which may be a read error. V and J are TRBV7-2 and TRBJ1-1; D not certain. CDR1 is SGHTA and CDR2 is FQGNSA in the germline V gene. The CDR3 runs to 14 residues. The CDR3: CASSHMWENTEAFF. The CDR3 DNA sequence: TGTGCCAGCAGCCATATGTGGGAGAACACCGAAGCTTTCTTT.

The V call is TRBV5-1, the J call TRBJ1-1; no clear D gene. Germline assignment: CDR1 SGHRS and CDR2 YFSETQ. Trimming pared 5 bases from V and 0 bases from J, leaving 11 bases between. The CDR3 runs to 14 residues. The CDR3: CASSFGLMNTEAFF. CDR3 nucleotide sequence: TGCGCCAGCAGTTTTGGACTGATGAACACTGAAGCTTTCTTT.

This chain connects TRBV4-1 to TRBJ1-4; no definite D call. The germline V gene encodes CDR1 MGHRA and CDR2 YSYEKL. CDR3 length: 15 amino acids. Trimming left V 0 bases short and J 0 bases short, with 5 bases between. DNA of the CDR3: TGCGCCAGCAGCCAAGAGGGAGCAACTAATGAAAAACTGTTTTTT. The encoded protein is CASSQEGATNEKLFF.

V and J are TRBV6-6 and TRBJ1-2; 12 bases align to TRBD1. With 6 bases clipped from V and 4 bases from J, the junction kept 6 bases outside the gene matches. The CDR3 runs 15 residues. Germline V gene lookup returns CDR1 MNHNY and CDR2 SVGAGI (reference sequence). The CDR3 nucleotides read TGTGCCAGCAGCGGGACAGGGGGCGGCCGCTATGGCTACACCTTC. Its protein is CASSGTGGGRYGYTF.

The chain carries TRBV9 and TRBJ2-7; the D is unclear. CDR3 length equals 13 residues. Germline V gene lookup returns CDR1 SGDLS and CDR2 YYNGEE. V was clipped by 0 bases and J by 7 bases, with 11 bases between them. CDR3 nucleotide sequence: TGTGCCAGCAGCGTAGGCAGGTCCGGAGAGCAGTACTTC. It specifies CASSVGRSGEQYF.

This sequence joins TRBV6-5 and TRBJ2-5; TRBD1 matches at 11 bases. The DNA matches TRBJ2-7 better at its end, which makes the J call doubtful. Looked up from germline, CDR1 is MNHEY and CDR2 is SVGAGI. The CDR3 runs to 15 residues. The CDR3: CATNTRTGGSYEQYF. The DNA of the CDR3 is TGTGCCACCAACACCCGGACAGGGGGCTCTTACGAGCAGTACTTC.

J is TRBJ1-1 and V is TRBV7-2; D is ambiguous. Germline V gene data show CDR1 as SGHTA and CDR2 as FQGNSA. Deletions cut 3 bases from V and 6 bases from J, with 5 bases between. The CDR3 extends over 11 amino acids. DNA for the CDR3: TGTGCCAGCAGCTTGAGTCCTGAAGCTTTCTTT. Protein sequence: CASSLSPEAFF.

In regard to this clone: Other DNA sequences in this specimen translate into the identical CDR3. This chain links TRBV19 with TRBJ2-7; D possibly corresponds to TRBD2 (5 bases). This CDR3 is 13 amino acids long. The germline V and J ends were trimmed by 5 bases and 1 base, with 9 bases remaining between them. The germline CDR1 and CDR2 sequences are LNHDA and SQIVND (reference sequence). The CDR3 bases are TGTGCCAGTAGTGCAGCGGTTTCCTACGAGCAGTACTTC. It specifies CASSAAVSYEQYF.

Points on this clone: Other DNA sequences within the sample encode an identical CDR3. The chain uses TRBV15 and TRBJ2-7; D call uncertain. From germline, CDR1 is LNHNV and CDR2 YYDKDF (reference sequence). The V and J ends lost 0 bases and 1 base respectively, with 4 bases between them. CDR3 length: 13 residues. The CDR3: CATSRDRSYEQYF. Here the CDR3 DNA reads TGTGCCACCAGCAGAGACAGATCCTACGAGCAGTACTTC.

The V gene is TRBV18, the J gene TRBJ1-4; 7 nucleotides line up with TRBD1. CDR3 size: 16 residues. Per germline, CDR1 KGHSH and CDR2 LQKENI. J gave up 7 bases and V 1 base, and 9 bases lay outside the gene matches. The CDR3 spells CASSPQTGVVTEKLFF. Written as DNA, the CDR3 is TGTGCCAGCTCACCACAAACAGGGGTTGTAACTGAAAAACTGTTTTTT.

The chain has TRBV6-6 and TRBJ2-5; TRBD2 aligns across 7 bases. V lost 6 bases, J lost 3 bases, and 4 bases stayed unmatched. This CDR3 comprises 13 residues. CDR1 and CDR2 from the germline V gene are MNHNY and SVGAGI (reference sequence). In nucleotides, the CDR3 is TGTGCCAGCAGCAGGACTAGTGAAGAGACCCAGTACTTC. Protein sequence: CASSRTSEETQYF.

The chain is built from TRBV11-3 and TRBJ2-3; D is unclear. V lost 5 bases, J lost 0 bases, and 6 bases lay in between. The CDR3 covers 13 residues. The V gene's germline CDR1 is SGHNT and CDR2 YENEEA. The CDR3 spells CASSDISTDTQYF. Written as DNA, the CDR3 is TGTGCCAGCAGCGACATAAGCACAGATACGCAGTATTTT.

The chain uses TRBV2 and TRBJ2-1; 9 bases are a match to TRBD2. Looked up from germline, CDR1 is SNHLY and CDR2 is FYNNEI. This CDR3 region has 17 residues. The V gene end was trimmed by 3 bases and the J gene end by 8 bases; junction bases not matched to a gene: 14. The CDR3 spells CASSDGPAGGLGDEQFF. The CDR3 bases are TGTGCCAGCAGTGACGGTCCAGCGGGGGGCCTCGGGGATGAGCAGTTCTTC.

CDR3 residues: CASSARGMNYGYTF. CDR3 coding DNA: TGTGCCAGCAGCGCCAGGGGTATGAACTATGGCTACACCTTC. The rearrangement links TRBV9 to TRBJ1-2, with D possibly being TRBD1 (6 bases). V lost 3 bases and J lost 2, with 11 bases in between. Germline V gives CDR1 SGDLS, CDR2 YYNGEE. CDR3 length: 14 residues.

This clone was detected a few times. The chain carries TRBV7-9 and TRBJ1-6; D gene uncertain. Trimming took off 4 bases at V and 7 bases at J, with 17 bases between the two ends. Per the germline V gene, CDR1 is SEHNR and CDR2 is FQNEAQ (reference sequence). This CDR3 spans 16 amino acids. The CDR3 region is CASSSFGGYSNSPLHF. For the CDR3, the DNA is TGTGCCAGCAGCTCATTCGGAGGATATTCGAATTCACCCCTCCACTTT.